The subject of this entry is one T cell receptor (beta chain). The PCR was carried out with 60 Vbeta primers and 13 Jbeta primers. The protocol was immunoSEQ multiplex PCR, while the TCRdb copy is restricted to in-frame clones and leaves out a portion. The sample includes fewer than 150,000 clones, 80% seen only once; the top ten take 1%. The V and J ends lost 4 bases and 2 bases, in that order; junction bases with no gene match: 4. The CDR3 has 15 residues. CDR1 is LGHNA and CDR2 is YNFKEQ in the germline V gene. This entry comes from a study of cytomegalovirus exposure and HLA in healthy donors. The J gene is TRBJ2-2, the V gene TRBV4-2; 7 nucleotides align to TRBD1. Sequencing was carried out using PBMCs. The clonotype originates from a man between 40 and 49 years old in good health and CMV-seronegative. CDR3 sequence (DNA): TGTGCCAGCAGCCGGGGGACAGAAAACACCGGGGAGCTGTTTTTT. It is translated as CASSRGTENTGELFF.